The next 28 T cell receptor beta chains were all read from a single sample in a study of response to subunit inactivated influenza vaccine. TCRdb processed the RT-PCR reads anew with MiXCR; each CDR3 protein has one entry. Of 550,000 to 800,000 distinct CDR3 sequences in the sample, around 16% were seen once. Material: PBMCs from blood, obtained roughly 12 days after vaccination. The receptors stem from a man aged 50 or older who received an inactivated influenza vaccine.

This CDR3 reads CASSSTRDRNSPLHF. The DNA for the CDR3 is TGCGCCAGCAGCTCTACCCGGGACAGAAATTCACCCCTCCACTTT. This chain joins TRBV5-1 and TRBJ1-6; the match to TRBD1 covers 7 bases. The CDR3 contains 15 residues. Germline values: CDR1 SGHRS, CDR2 YFSETQ. The J segment lost 7 bases and the V segment lost 3 bases, leaving 7 bases of the junction unmatched.

The V gene is TRBV19, the J gene TRBJ2-3; D call uncertain. CDR1 and CDR2 (germline): LNHDA, SQIVND (reference sequence). V lost 3 bases and J lost 0, with 7 bases in between. The CDR3 has 14 amino acids. The DNA of the CDR3 is TGTGCCAGTAGTATCATGGGCAGCACAGATACGCAGTATTTT. Translated, it gives CASSIMGSTDTQYF.

This clonotype showed up many times. The genes are TRBV4-3 and TRBJ2-4; tentative D call: TRBD2 (6 bases). Between the trimmed V and J ends, which lost 1 base and 4 bases, there was a span of 11 bases. This CDR3 comprises 15 residues. Germline-derived CDR1 and CDR2 are LGHNA and YSLEER. Here the CDR3 DNA reads TGCGCCAGCAGCCAAGCCCCTAGCGCGAAAAACATTCAGTACTTC. Protein: CASSQAPSAKNIQYF.

The V and J genes are TRBV29-1 and TRBJ2-3, with TRBD1 matching over 8 bases. CDR1 and CDR2 from the germline V gene are SQVTM and ANQGSEA. The CDR3 totals 15 residues. Trimming removed 1 base from V and 0 bases from J; junction bases left unmatched: 3. DNA for the CDR3: TGCAGCGTTGAAGGACAGGGGAGTAGCACAGATACGCAGTATTTT. Amino acids: CSVEGQGSSTDTQYF.

This clonotype showed up just a few times. The chain combines TRBV12-3 or TRBV12-4 with TRBJ1-5; TRBD1 aligns across 7 bases. The V gene end was trimmed by 1 base and the J gene end by 6 bases; junction bases not matched to a gene: 9. The CDR3 extends over 16 amino acids. The CDR3 sequence: CASSLVTGEWGQPQHF. CDR3 nucleotides: TGTGCCAGCAGTTTAGTAACAGGGGAATGGGGTCAGCCCCAGCATTTT.

This clonotype came up a few times. The genes are TRBV18 and TRBJ2-5; D is perhaps TRBD2 (5 bases). V was clipped by 0 bases and J by 5 bases, with 13 bases between them. The CDR3 runs 15 residues. Germline V gene sequence: CDR1 KGHSH, CDR2 LQKENI. CDR3 loop: CASSPPGVQEETQYF. The DNA for the CDR3 is TGTGCCAGCTCACCACCGGGAGTACAAGAGGAGACCCAGTACTTC. The complete variable domain, with remaining parts taken from reference TRBV18 and TRBJ2-5, reads NAGVMQNPRHLVRRRGQEARLRCSPMKGHSHVYWYRQLPEEGLKFMVYLQKENIIDESGMPKERFSAEFPKEGPSILRIQQVVRGDSAAYFCASSPPGVQEETQYFGPGTRLLVL.

The chain's CDR3 is CASSSGDRNTEAFF. For the CDR3, the DNA is TGCGCCAGCAGCTCAGGGGACAGAAACACTGAAGCTTTCTTT. This chain connects TRBV5-1 to TRBJ1-1; TRBD1 matches at 7 bases. The germline CDR1 and CDR2 sequences are SGHRS and YFSETQ. V trimming: 3 bases; J trimming: 2 bases; junction bases outside the gene matches: 4. CDR3 length: 14 amino acids. Full variable domain (outside the CDR3, taken from reference TRBV5-1 and TRBJ1-1): KAGVTQTPRYLIKTRGQQVTLSCSPISGHRSVSWYQQTPGQGLQFLFEYFSETQRNKGNFPGRFSGRQFSNSRSEMNVSTLELGDSALYLCASSSGDRNTEAFFGQGTRLTVV.

The V gene is TRBV7-6, the J gene TRBJ2-1, with TRBD2 matching over 8 bases. V trimming: 5 bases; J trimming: 0 bases; junction bases outside the gene matches: 6. The CDR3 runs to 16 residues. The germline V gene encodes CDR1 SGHVS and CDR2 FNYEAQ. This CDR3 reads CASSTIAGSSYNEQFF. The DNA for the CDR3 is TGTGCCAGCAGCACAATAGCGGGAAGCTCCTACAATGAGCAGTTCTTC.

This clonotype has ten or more counts. This rearrangement joins TRBV7-8 to TRBJ2-1, with 14 positions matching TRBD2. The CDR3 has 18 residues. The germline gives CDR1 SGHVS, CDR2 FQNEAQ. After removal of 6 bases from V and 2 bases from J, the junction contained 9 bases not matched to a gene. CDR3 loop: CASRPGLAGVRTYNEQFF. DNA for the CDR3: TGTGCCAGCAGACCGGGACTAGCGGGAGTTAGGACCTACAATGAGCAGTTCTTC. Complete variable domain (other parts from reference TRBV7-8 and TRBJ2-1): GAGVSQSPRYKVAKRGQDVALRCDPISGHVSLFWYQQALGQGPEFLTYFQNEAQLDKSGLPSDRFFAERPEGSVSTLKIQRTQQEDSAVYLCASRPGLAGVRTYNEQFFGPGTRLTVL.

A few counts support this clonotype. The V call is TRBV6-1, the J call TRBJ2-1; the D is unclear. V lost 4 bases and J lost 0, with 10 bases in between. Germline CDR1 is MNHNS and CDR2 is SASEGT. This CDR3 is 15 amino acids long. The CDR3 DNA follows: TGTGCCAGCAGTGGACTGCCCCCCTCCTACAATGAGCAGTTCTTC. It codes for CASSGLPPSYNEQFF.

The genes are TRBV12-3 or TRBV12-4 and TRBJ2-5; 7 nucleotides align to TRBD2. The CDR3 is 16 residues long. The junction had 10 bases not matched to a gene; V was cut back by 2 bases and J by 4 bases. The chain's CDR3 is CASSLYLKRDRETQYF. As DNA, the CDR3 is TGTGCCAGCAGTTTATATTTGAAGCGGGACCGAGAGACCCAGTACTTC.

This chain uses TRBV14 with TRBJ1-3; no firm D call. CDR1 is SGHDN and CDR2 is FVKESK in the germline V gene. Trimming left V 4 bases short and J 2 bases short, with 27 bases between. The CDR3 contains 20 residues. Here the CDR3 reads CASSPPYSPRHRRPGNTIYF. In DNA, the CDR3 is TGTGCCAGCAGCCCCCCATATTCCCCCAGACACCGGAGGCCTGGAAACACCATATATTTT.

This clonotype has more than one count but fewer than ten. The chain uses TRBV29-1 and TRBJ2-3; no firm D call. The germline V gene has CDR1 SQVTM and CDR2 ANQGSEA. V lost 4 bases and J 6 bases, leaving 5 bases between the germline ends. This CDR3 has 10 amino acids. The CDR3 coding sequence is TGCAGCGTTGGCTGGGATACGCAGTATTTT. This encodes CSVGWDTQYF.

The V gene is TRBV5-1, the J gene TRBJ2-2, with D uncertain. CDR3 length: 16 amino acids. Germline CDR1 and CDR2: SGHRS and YFSETQ. The germline V and J ends were trimmed by 0 bases and 0 bases, with 9 bases remaining between them. The CDR3 nucleotides read TGCGCCAGCAGCTTGGGCTCCAGGACGAACACCGGGGAGCTGTTTTTT. Its translation: CASSLGSRTNTGELFF.

The chain combines TRBV5-1 with TRBJ1-1, with unresolved D. The ends were cut back, 1 base at V and 1 base at J, with 17 bases in the middle. Germline values: CDR1 SGHRS, CDR2 YFSETQ. The CDR3 covers 17 residues. For the CDR3, the DNA is TGCGCCAGCAGCTTGTGGGCGGCCGTGAAACCGAACACTGAAGCTTTCTTT. The encoded protein is CASSLWAAVKPNTEAFF. The full variable domain, with the rest looked up from reference TRBV5-1 and TRBJ1-1, is KAGVTQTPRYLIKTRGQQVTLSCSPISGHRSVSWYQQTPGQGLQFLFEYFSETQRNKGNFPGRFSGRQFSNSRSEMNVSTLELGDSALYLCASSLWAAVKPNTEAFFGQGTRLTVV.

In regard to this clonotype: A much larger clone lies a single base off, so this may be a read error. The J gene is TRBJ2-3, the V gene TRBV14; no definite D call. Germline assignment: CDR1 SGHDN and CDR2 FVKESK. This CDR3 has 13 amino acids. CDR3 sequence reads: CASSQDYLDTQCF. As DNA, the CDR3 is TGTGCCAGCAGCCAAGATTACCTAGATACGCAGTGTTTT.

The CDR3 spells CASSLGGTGGLREQFF. CDR3 nucleotide sequence: TGTGCCAGCAGCTTAGGCGGGACAGGGGGCTTGAGAGAGCAGTTCTTC. The chain carries TRBV7-9 and TRBJ2-1, with 12 bases identical to TRBD1. The V gene's germline CDR1 is SEHNR and CDR2 FQNEAQ (reference sequence). V dropped 1 base and J dropped 10; count of bases not matched to a gene: 8. The CDR3 totals 16 residues.

The rearrangement links TRBV6-2 or TRBV6-3 to TRBJ1-1; 8 bases match TRBD1. The trim removed 0 bases at V and 3 bases at J, leaving 15 bases unmatched. The germline V gene encodes CDR1 MNHEY and CDR2 SVGEGT. The CDR3 is 19 residues long. The DNA for the CDR3 is TGTGCCAGCAGTTACTCGATGTGGGACAGGCCTAACTATGACACTGAAGCTTTCTTT. This sequence encodes CASSYSMWDRPNYDTEAFF.

This clonotype was seen a few times. V usage is TRBV7-2 and J usage is TRBJ2-5; 9 bases match TRBD2. The CDR3 loop spans 14 amino acids. V lost 5 bases, J lost 10 bases, and 11 bases stayed unmatched. Per germline, CDR1 SGHTA and CDR2 FQGNSA. CDR3 protein: CASSPRSGGFDQYF. Written as DNA, the CDR3 is TGTGCCAGCAGCCCCCGCAGCGGGGGGTTCGACCAGTACTTC.

In its sample, this clonotype was seen a few times. The rearrangement links TRBV18 to TRBJ2-7, with D possibly matching TRBD2 (5 bases). This CDR3 spans 13 amino acids. Germline values: CDR1 KGHSH, CDR2 LQKENI. Between the trimmed V and J ends, which lost 6 bases and 3 bases, there was a span of 12 bases. The CDR3, as DNA: TGTGCCAGCTCTCGGGGAGATTACTACGAGCAGTACTTC. Amino acid sequence: CASSRGDYYEQYF.

This chain links TRBV25-1 with TRBJ2-1; 13 nucleotides match TRBD2. After removal of 8 bases from V and 6 bases from J, the junction contained 4 bases not matched to a gene. CDR1 and CDR2 (germline): MGHDK, SYGVNS. There are 14 residues in the CDR3. CDR3: CASSGTSGINEQFF. Written as DNA, the CDR3 is TGTGCCAGCTCAGGGACTAGCGGGATCAATGAGCAGTTCTTC.

This chain links TRBV28 with TRBJ2-4; 8 bases agree with TRBD2. The CDR3 spans 16 residues. J gave up 0 bases and V 5 bases, and 6 bases lay outside the gene matches. CDR1 is MDHEN and CDR2 is SYDVKM in the germline V gene. CDR3: CASSTRGGLAKNIQYF. CDR3 DNA: TGTGCCAGCAGTACCCGCGGGGGGCTAGCCAAAAACATTCAGTACTTC.

CDR3 sequence: CAPVWTSGNRVEQFF. The CDR3 region has the DNA TGTGCCCCCGTCTGGACTAGCGGGAATAGGGTTGAGCAGTTCTTC. The gene calls are TRBV9 and TRBJ2-1; 12 bases agree with TRBD2. The CDR3 covers 15 residues. V shed 10 bases, J shed 9 bases, and the junction held 14 bases outside the gene matches. Germline CDR1 and CDR2: SGDLS and YYNGEE.

The table lists this clonotype with a few counts. The J gene is TRBJ1-5, the V gene TRBV4-2, with D hard to call. V lost 7 bases and J 8 bases, leaving 18 bases between the germline ends. This CDR3 comprises 14 residues. Germline CDR1 and CDR2: LGHNA and YNFKEQ. The CDR3 bases are TGTGCCAGCACCCCCGGGGTCTCCCTAGAGCCCCAGCATTTT. Protein sequence: CASTPGVSLEPQHF.

A few counts support this clonotype. The chain links TRBV2 to TRBJ1-2; D not certain. In germline, CDR1 is SNHLY, CDR2 FYNNEI. The V and J ends lost 7 bases and 4 bases respectively, with 13 bases between them. The CDR3 has 13 amino acids. CDR3 residues: CASKTVTAYGYTF. CDR3 bases: TGTGCCAGCAAGACCGTCACGGCCTATGGCTACACCTTC.

The chain carries TRBV6-1 and TRBJ2-7; possibly TRBD1 for D (5 bases). Germline lookup yields CDR1 MNHNS and CDR2 SASEGT. The CDR3 length is 14 residues. V was trimmed by 6 bases and J by 2 bases, leaving 14 bases between them. CDR3 in amino acids: CASRVQEIAYEQYF. The CDR3 DNA sequence: TGTGCCAGCAGGGTACAGGAGATTGCCTACGAGCAGTACTTC.

Concerning this clonotype: A clone one base away is much larger, so this may be a read error. The CDR3 carries no conserved terminal phenylalanine or tryptophan, so it likely arises from a read error. The chain has TRBV7-9 and TRBJ2-5; maybe TRBD1 (7 bases). Germline CDR1 reads SEHNR; CDR2 reads FQNEAQ (reference sequence). The CDR3 is 14 amino acids. V was cut by 1 base and J by 4 bases, with 10 bases left in between. The DNA of the CDR3 is TGTGCCAGCAGCTTAGGGAGGGGGCCAGAGACCCAGTACCTC. Translated, it gives CASSLGRGPETQYL.

There are many counts of this clonotype. V and J are TRBV3-1 and TRBJ2-1; 8 nucleotides line up with TRBD2. V gave up 6 bases and J gave up 9 bases; unmatched junction bases: 10. From germline, CDR1 is LGHDT and CDR2 YNNKEL (reference sequence). The CDR3 has 14 amino acids. CDR3 region: CASSGIERGIEQFF. CDR3 coding DNA: TGTGCCAGCAGTGGGATAGAGCGGGGGATTGAGCAGTTCTTC.